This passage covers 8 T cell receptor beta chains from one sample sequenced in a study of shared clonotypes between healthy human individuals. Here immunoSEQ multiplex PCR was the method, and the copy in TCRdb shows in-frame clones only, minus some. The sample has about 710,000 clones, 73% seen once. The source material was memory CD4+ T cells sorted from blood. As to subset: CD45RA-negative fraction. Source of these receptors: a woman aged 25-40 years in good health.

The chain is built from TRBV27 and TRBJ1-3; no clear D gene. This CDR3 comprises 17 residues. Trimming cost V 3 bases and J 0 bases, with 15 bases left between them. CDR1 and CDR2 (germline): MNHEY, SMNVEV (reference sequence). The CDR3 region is CASSFKPPTLSGNTIYF. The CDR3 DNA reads TGTGCCAGCAGTTTCAAGCCGCCGACCCTCTCTGGAAACACCATATATTTT.

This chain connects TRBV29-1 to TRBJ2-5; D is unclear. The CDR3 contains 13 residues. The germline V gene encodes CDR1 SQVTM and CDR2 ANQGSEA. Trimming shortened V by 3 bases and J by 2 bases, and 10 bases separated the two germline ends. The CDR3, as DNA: TGCAGCGTTGACAGACCGCCTCAAGAGACCCAGTACTTC. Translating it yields CSVDRPPQETQYF.

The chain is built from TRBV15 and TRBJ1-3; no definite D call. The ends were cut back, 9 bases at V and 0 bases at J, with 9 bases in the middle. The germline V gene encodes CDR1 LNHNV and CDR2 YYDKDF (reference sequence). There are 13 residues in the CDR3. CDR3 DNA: TGTGCCACGAGCCGGAACTCTGGAAACACCATATATTTT. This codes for CATSRNSGNTIYF.

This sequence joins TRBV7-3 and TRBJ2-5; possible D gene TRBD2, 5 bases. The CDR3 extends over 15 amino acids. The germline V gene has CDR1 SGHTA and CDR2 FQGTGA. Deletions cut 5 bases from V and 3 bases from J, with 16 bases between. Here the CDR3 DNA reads TGTGCCAGCAGCCACCTGGGGAGCGATAAAGAGACCCAGTACTTC. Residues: CASSHLGSDKETQYF. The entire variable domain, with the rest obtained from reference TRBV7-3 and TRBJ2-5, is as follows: GAGVSQTPSNKVTEKGKYVELRCDPISGHTALYWYRQSLGQGPEFLIYFQGTGAADDSGLPNDRFFAVRPEGSVSTLKIQRTERGDSAVYLCASSHLGSDKETQYFGPGTRLLVL.

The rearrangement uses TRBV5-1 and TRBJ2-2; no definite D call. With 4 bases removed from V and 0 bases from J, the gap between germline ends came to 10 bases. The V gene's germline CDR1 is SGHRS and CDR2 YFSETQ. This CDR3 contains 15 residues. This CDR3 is CASSPGGANTGELFF. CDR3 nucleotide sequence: TGCGCCAGCAGCCCAGGTGGGGCGAACACCGGGGAGCTGTTTTTT.

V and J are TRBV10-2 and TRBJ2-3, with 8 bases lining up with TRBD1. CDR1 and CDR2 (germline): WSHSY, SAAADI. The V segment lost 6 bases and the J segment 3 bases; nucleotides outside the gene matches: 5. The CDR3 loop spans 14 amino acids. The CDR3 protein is CASSQGARTDTQYF. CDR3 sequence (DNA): TGCGCCAGCAGCCAGGGGGCGCGGACAGATACGCAGTATTTT.

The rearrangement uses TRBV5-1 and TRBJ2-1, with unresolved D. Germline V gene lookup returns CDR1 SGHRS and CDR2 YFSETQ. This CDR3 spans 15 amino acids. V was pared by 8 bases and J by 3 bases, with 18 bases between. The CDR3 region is CASTDGEVGYNEQFF. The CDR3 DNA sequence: TGCGCCAGTACTGATGGCGAGGTTGGCTACAATGAGCAGTTCTTC.

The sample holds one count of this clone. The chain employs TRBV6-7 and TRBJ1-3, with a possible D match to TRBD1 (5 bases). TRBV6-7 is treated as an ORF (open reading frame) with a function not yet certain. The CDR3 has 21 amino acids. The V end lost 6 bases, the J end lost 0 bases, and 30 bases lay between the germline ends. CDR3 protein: CASRRRVGVGGSTDSGNTIYF. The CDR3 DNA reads TGTGCCAGCAGACGAAGGGTCGGGGTTGGGGGAAGTACCGACTCTGGAAACACCATATATTTT.